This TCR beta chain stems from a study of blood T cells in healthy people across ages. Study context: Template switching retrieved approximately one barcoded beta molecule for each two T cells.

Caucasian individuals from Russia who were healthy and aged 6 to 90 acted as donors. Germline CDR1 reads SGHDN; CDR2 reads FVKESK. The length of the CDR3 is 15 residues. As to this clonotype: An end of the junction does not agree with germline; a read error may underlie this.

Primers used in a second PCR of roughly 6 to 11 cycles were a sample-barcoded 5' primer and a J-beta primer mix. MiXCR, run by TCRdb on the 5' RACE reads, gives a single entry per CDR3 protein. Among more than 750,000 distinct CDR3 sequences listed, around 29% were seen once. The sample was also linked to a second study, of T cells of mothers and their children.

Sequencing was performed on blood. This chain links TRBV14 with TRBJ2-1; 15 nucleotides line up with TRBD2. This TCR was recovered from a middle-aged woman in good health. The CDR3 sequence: CACSPGLAGGNEQFF. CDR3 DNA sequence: TGTGCCTGCAGCCCGGGACTAGCGGGGGGAAATGAGCAGTTCTTC.